This record concerns one T cell receptor (beta chain) sequence. Antigen unknown. This record comes from a study of early T cells in non-severe SARS-CoV-2 infection. Study at large: Sequencing of unsorted whole blood was done on bulk RNA, leaving chains unpaired.

Individual cDNA molecules received unique molecular identifiers during library preparation. TCRdb passed the 5' RACE reads through MiXCR, listing each CDR3 protein once. The sample has about 77,000 distinct CDR3 sequences; about 16% are singletons. General observations from the study: Matching with VDJdb favored anti-spike CD8 responses (missing private and CD4 specificities).

The clonotype was recovered from an adult who was a healthcare worker with PCR-confirmed SARS-CoV-2 infection or an uninfected control (not recorded which). The sequencing sample was made of whole blood.

CDR3: CASSPVPSYEQYF. The CDR3 nucleotides are TGTGCCAGCAGCCCAGTTCCCTCCTACGAGCAGTACTTC. V is TRBV13 and J is TRBJ2-7; unclear D gene. Germline V lookup: CDR1 PRHDT, CDR2 FYEKMQ (reference sequence). The CDR3 length is 13 residues. The ends were cut back, 5 bases at V and 0 bases at J, with 8 bases in the middle.